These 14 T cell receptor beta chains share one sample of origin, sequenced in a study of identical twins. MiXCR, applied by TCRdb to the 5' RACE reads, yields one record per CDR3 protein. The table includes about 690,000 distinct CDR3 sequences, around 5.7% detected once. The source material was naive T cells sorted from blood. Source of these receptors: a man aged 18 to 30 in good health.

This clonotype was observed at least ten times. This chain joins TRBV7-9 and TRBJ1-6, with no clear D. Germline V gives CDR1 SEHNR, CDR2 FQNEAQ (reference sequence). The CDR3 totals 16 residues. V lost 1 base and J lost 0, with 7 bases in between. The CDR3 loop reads CASSLVGSSYNSPLHF. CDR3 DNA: TGTGCCAGCAGCTTAGTTGGGAGCTCCTATAATTCACCCCTCCACTTT.

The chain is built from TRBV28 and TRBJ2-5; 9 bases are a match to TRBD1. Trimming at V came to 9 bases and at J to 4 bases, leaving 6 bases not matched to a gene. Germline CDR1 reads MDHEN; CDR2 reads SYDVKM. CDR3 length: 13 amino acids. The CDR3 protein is CASTGGATETQYF. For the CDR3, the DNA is TGTGCCAGTACAGGGGGCGCCACAGAGACCCAGTACTTC. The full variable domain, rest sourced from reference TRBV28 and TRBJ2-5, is DVKVTQSSRYLVKRTGEKVFLECVQDMDHENMFWYRQDPGLGLRLIYFSYDVKMKEKGDIPEGYSVSREKKERFSLILESASTNQTSMYLCASTGGATETQYFGPGTRLLVL.

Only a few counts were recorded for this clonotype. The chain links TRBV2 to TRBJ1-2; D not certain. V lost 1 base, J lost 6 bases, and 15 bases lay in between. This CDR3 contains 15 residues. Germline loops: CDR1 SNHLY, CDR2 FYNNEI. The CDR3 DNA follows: TGTGCCAGCAGTGAAGTCGGCACGGGTCCGGATGGCTACACCTTC. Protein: CASSEVGTGPDGYTF.

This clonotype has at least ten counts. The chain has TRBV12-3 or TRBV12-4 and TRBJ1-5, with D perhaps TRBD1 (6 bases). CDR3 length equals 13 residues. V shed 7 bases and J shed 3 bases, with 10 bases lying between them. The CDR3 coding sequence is TGTGCCAGCAAGGCAGGGGACAATCAGCCCCAGCATTTT. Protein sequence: CASKAGDNQPQHF.

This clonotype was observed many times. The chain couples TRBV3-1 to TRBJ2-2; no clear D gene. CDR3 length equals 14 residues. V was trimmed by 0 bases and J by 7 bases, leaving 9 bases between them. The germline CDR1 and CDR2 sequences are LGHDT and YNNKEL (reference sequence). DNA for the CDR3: TGTGCCAGCAGCCAAGATCCTGCCCACGGGGAGCTGTTTTTT. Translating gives CASSQDPAHGELFF.

In DNA form, the CDR3 reads TGTGCCAGCAAAAAGACAGACACCTACAATGAGCAGTTCTTC. Protein product: CASKKTDTYNEQFF. This sequence joins TRBV7-6 and TRBJ2-1; tentatively, D is TRBD1 (5 bases). There are 14 residues in the CDR3. The V and J ends lost 7 bases and 2 bases respectively, with 12 bases between them. CDR1 is SGHVS, CDR2 FNYEAQ, per germline.

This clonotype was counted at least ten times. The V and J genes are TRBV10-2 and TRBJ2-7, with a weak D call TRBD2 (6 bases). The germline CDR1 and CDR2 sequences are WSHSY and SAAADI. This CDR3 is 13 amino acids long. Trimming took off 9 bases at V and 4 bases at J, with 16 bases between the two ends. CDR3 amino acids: CASLFSGSYEQYF. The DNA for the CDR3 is TGCGCCAGTCTCTTTAGCGGCTCATACGAGCAGTACTTC.

CDR3 DNA sequence: TGTGCCAGCAGCTTAGCGGTCGGGAACACTGAAGCTTTCTTT. It is translated as CASSLAVGNTEAFF. The chain is built from TRBV7-9 and TRBJ1-1; the D is unclear. This CDR3 has 14 amino acids. V lost 0 bases and J 1 base, leaving 6 bases between the germline ends. The germline V gene encodes CDR1 SEHNR and CDR2 FQNEAQ (reference sequence).

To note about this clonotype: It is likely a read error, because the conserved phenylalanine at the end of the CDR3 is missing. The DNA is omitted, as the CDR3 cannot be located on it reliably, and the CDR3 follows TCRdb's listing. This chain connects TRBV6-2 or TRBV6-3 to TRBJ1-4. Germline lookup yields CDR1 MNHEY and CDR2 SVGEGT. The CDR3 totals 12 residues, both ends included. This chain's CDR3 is CASSLPGRQIMV.

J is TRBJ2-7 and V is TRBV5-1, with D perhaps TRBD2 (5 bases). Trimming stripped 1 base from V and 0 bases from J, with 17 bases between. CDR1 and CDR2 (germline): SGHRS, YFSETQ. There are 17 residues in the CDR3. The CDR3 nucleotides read TGCGCCAGCAGCTTGTACGGCCTAGCCGCCCCCTCCTACGAGCAGTACGTC. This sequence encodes CASSLYGLAAPSYEQYV.

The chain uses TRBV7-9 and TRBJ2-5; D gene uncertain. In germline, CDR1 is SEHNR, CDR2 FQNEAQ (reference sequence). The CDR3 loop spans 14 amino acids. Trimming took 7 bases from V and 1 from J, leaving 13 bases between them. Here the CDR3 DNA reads TGTGCCAGCACTGGGGTGCAGTCCCAAGAGACCCAGTACTTC. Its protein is CASTGVQSQETQYF.

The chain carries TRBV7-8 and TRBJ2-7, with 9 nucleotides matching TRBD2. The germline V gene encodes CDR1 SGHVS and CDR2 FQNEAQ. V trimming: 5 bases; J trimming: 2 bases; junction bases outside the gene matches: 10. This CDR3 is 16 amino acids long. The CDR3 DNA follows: TGTGCCAGCAGCCCTCATCTAGCGGGGATACCCTACGAGCAGTACTTC. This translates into CASSPHLAGIPYEQYF.

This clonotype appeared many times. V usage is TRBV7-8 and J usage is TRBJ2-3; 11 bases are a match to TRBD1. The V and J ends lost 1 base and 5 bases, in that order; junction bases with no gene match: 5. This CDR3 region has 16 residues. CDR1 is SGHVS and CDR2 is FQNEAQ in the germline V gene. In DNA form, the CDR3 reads TGTGCCAGCAGCTTAGTACGGGGACAGGGGGTAGATACGCAGTATTTT. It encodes CASSLVRGQGVDTQYF.

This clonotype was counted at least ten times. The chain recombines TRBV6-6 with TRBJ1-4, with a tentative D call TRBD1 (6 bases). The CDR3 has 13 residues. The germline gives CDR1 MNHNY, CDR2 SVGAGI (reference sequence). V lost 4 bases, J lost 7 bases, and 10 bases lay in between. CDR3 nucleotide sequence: TGTGCCAGCAGTTTACAGGGCCCTGAAAAACTGTTTTTT. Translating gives CASSLQGPEKLFF.